The 19 T cell receptor beta chains below were found in one sample sequenced in a study of cytomegalovirus exposure and HLA in healthy donors. The data were produced by immunoSEQ multiplex PCR, yet TCRdb's version contains in-frame clones alone and is incomplete. The profile shows fewer than 60,000 clones, 90% to 95% of them singletons. Sequenced sample: PBMCs. The receptors derive from a woman under 30 in good health and CMV-seropositive.

V is TRBV7-3 and J is TRBJ2-5; possibly TRBD2 for D (6 bases). Germline V gene lookup returns CDR1 SGHTA and CDR2 FQGTGA. This CDR3 has 15 residues. Trimming removed 5 bases at V and 5 bases at J, with 18 bases between. The CDR3 sequence is CASSAAGTLAETQYF. The CDR3 DNA sequence: TGTGCCAGCAGCGCAGCCGGGACTTTGGCGGAGACCCAGTACTTC. Variable domain in full (rest from reference TRBV7-3 and TRBJ2-5): GAGVSQTPSNKVTEKGKYVELRCDPISGHTALYWYRQSLGQGPEFLIYFQGTGAADDSGLPNDRFFAVRPEGSVSTLKIQRTERGDSAVYLCASSAAGTLAETQYFGPGTRLLVL.

This chain uses TRBV5-4 with TRBJ1-1; D is uncertain. Germline CDR1 SGHNT, CDR2 YYREEE (reference sequence). With 0 bases removed from V and 0 bases from J, the gap between germline ends came to 6 bases. This CDR3 spans 14 amino acids. CDR3 protein: CASSLGQMNTEAFF. CDR3 DNA: TGTGCCAGCAGCTTGGGGCAGATGAACACTGAAGCTTTCTTT. Based on the CDR3 plus reference TRBV5-4 and TRBJ1-1, the full variable domain is ETGVTQSPTHLIKTRGQQVTLRCSSQSGHNTVSWYQQALGQGPQFIFQYYREEENGRGNFPPRFSGLQFPNYSSELNVNALELDDSALYLCASSLGQMNTEAFFGQGTRLTVV.

The chain uses TRBV4-3 and TRBJ1-3, with D perhaps matching TRBD1 (5 bases). The CDR3 covers 17 residues. V lost 4 bases to trimming and J lost 0 bases, with 16 bases between them. Germline CDR1 is LGHNA and CDR2 is YSLEER. Here the CDR3 reads CASSRELRGGSGNTIYF. The CDR3 DNA reads as TGCGCCAGCAGCCGGGAACTACGGGGGGGCTCTGGAAACACCATATATTTT.

This sequence joins TRBV9 and TRBJ2-2, with 11 bases aligning to TRBD2. The V and J ends lost 2 bases and 1 base, in that order; junction bases with no gene match: 13. The CDR3 is 20 residues long. The V gene's germline CDR1 is SGDLS and CDR2 YYNGEE. This CDR3 reads CASSVNWLAGGPLNTGELFF. Written as DNA, the CDR3 is TGTGCCAGCAGCGTCAACTGGCTAGCGGGGGGACCCCTGAACACCGGGGAGCTGTTTTTT.

This sequence joins TRBV5-1 and TRBJ2-7; TRBD1 agrees at 9 bases. CDR3 length: 15 amino acids. J gave up 5 bases and V 3 bases, and 9 bases lay outside the gene matches. Germline V gives CDR1 SGHRS, CDR2 YFSETQ. The CDR3 DNA is TGCGCCAGCAGCTCACGGACAGGGGCTCAGCACGAGCAGTACTTC. Translating gives CASSSRTGAQHEQYF.

The rearrangement joins TRBV4-2 to TRBJ1-1; no clear D gene. The germline V and J ends were trimmed by 0 bases and 7 bases, with 9 bases remaining between them. The CDR3 extends over 13 amino acids. Germline CDR1 LGHNA, CDR2 YNFKEQ. The CDR3 loop is CASSQDPEVEAFF. In nucleotides, the CDR3 is TGTGCCAGCAGCCAAGATCCGGAGGTTGAAGCTTTCTTT.

V gene TRBV6-5 combines with J gene TRBJ2-7; TRBD2 matches at 9 bases. Trimming removed 0 bases from V and 2 bases from J; junction bases left unmatched: 2. The CDR3 consists of 15 residues. Germline loops: CDR1 MNHEY, CDR2 SVGAGI. The CDR3 protein is CASSYSSGGTYEQYF. As DNA, the CDR3 is TGTGCCAGCAGTTACTCTAGCGGGGGAACCTACGAGCAGTACTTC.

The CDR3 is CASTKLRTAFNTEAFF. DNA for the CDR3: TGTGCCAGCACTAAACTGAGGACAGCCTTTAACACTGAAGCTTTCTTT. The chain links TRBV28 to TRBJ1-1, with D possibly matching TRBD1 (6 bases). The CDR3 sequence is 16 residues long. Per the germline V gene, CDR1 is MDHEN and CDR2 is SYDVKM. Trimming took 7 bases from V and 2 from J, leaving 20 bases between them.

This clone appeared once. The chain has TRBV27 and TRBJ1-1, with 8 bases aligning to TRBD1. The CDR3 length is 15 residues. Germline V gene sequence: CDR1 MNHEY, CDR2 SMNVEV (reference sequence). V gave up 11 bases and J gave up 2 bases; unmatched junction bases: 13. The chain's CDR3 is CAGARTGKANTEAFF. CDR3 bases: TGTGCCGGCGCTCGGACAGGGAAGGCTAACACTGAAGCTTTCTTT.

This clone appeared once. The V gene is TRBV6-5, the J gene TRBJ1-5; D perhaps matches TRBD1 (5 bases). V dropped 5 bases and J dropped 3 bases, with 14 bases sitting between them. CDR1 and CDR2 (germline): MNHEY, SVGAGI. The CDR3 runs to 15 residues. In DNA, the CDR3 is TGTGCCAGCAGTCCCTTCGCGGACACCAATCAGCCCCAGCATTTT. This codes for CASSPFADTNQPQHF.

The chain combines TRBV19 with TRBJ2-2; 10 bases line up with TRBD1. This CDR3 region has 17 residues. From germline, CDR1 is LNHDA and CDR2 SQIVND (reference sequence). J lost 3 bases, V lost 3 bases, and 7 bases had no gene match. The CDR3 bases are TGTGCCAGTAGTATTTCTAGGGACAGGGGCGACACCGGGGAGCTGTTTTTT. Translated: CASSISRDRGDTGELFF.

V and J are TRBV5-4 and TRBJ1-1; 10 bases are shared with TRBD1. Germline values: CDR1 SGHNT, CDR2 YYREEE (reference sequence). There are 15 residues in the CDR3. Losses at the gene ends were 4 bases for V and 8 bases for J; bases not matched to a gene: 11. CDR3 DNA sequence: TGTGCCAGCAGCCCACCGGGACAGGGGACGCGAGAAGCTTTCTTT. This translates into CASSPPGQGTREAFF.

The V call is TRBV6-5, the J call TRBJ1-1; 7 positions agree with TRBD1. Looked up from germline, CDR1 is MNHEY and CDR2 is SVGAGI. J was trimmed by 2 bases and V by 7 bases; bases with no gene match: 10. The CDR3 has 15 residues. The CDR3 spells CASKTDRTGNTEAFF. CDR3 nucleotides: TGTGCCAGCAAAACCGACAGGACAGGAAACACTGAAGCTTTCTTT.

The genes are TRBV4-3 and TRBJ1-1; the D gene is possibly TRBD1 (6 bases). The CDR3 totals 15 residues. Germline lookup yields CDR1 LGHNA and CDR2 YSLEER. V lost 0 bases and J 0 bases, leaving 8 bases between the germline ends. The CDR3 coding sequence is TGCGCCAGCAGCCAAGAACAGGGCTTGAACACTGAAGCTTTCTTT. Translating gives CASSQEQGLNTEAFF.

The genes are TRBV28 and TRBJ2-2; D not resolved. Germline CDR1 is MDHEN and CDR2 is SYDVKM. V dropped 2 bases and J dropped 4 bases, with 8 bases sitting between them. CDR3 length: 14 amino acids. The CDR3 DNA sequence: TGTGCCAGCAGTTTAGCCTCGAGCACCGGGGAGCTGTTTTTT. This gives the protein CASSLASSTGELFF.

The chain has TRBV27 and TRBJ2-7; tentative D call: TRBD1 (6 bases). V lost 8 bases to trimming and J lost 3 bases, with 17 bases between them. Germline V gives CDR1 MNHEY, CDR2 SMNVEV (reference sequence). This CDR3 contains 14 residues. CDR3 in DNA: TGTGCCAGCGGCGCAGGCCCCAGGGGCTACGAGCAGTACTTC. Translating it yields CASGAGPRGYEQYF.

This chain uses TRBV28 with TRBJ2-1, with TRBD2 identical over 8 bases. V shed 5 bases and J 5 bases; nucleotides not matched to a gene: 11. CDR1 and CDR2 (germline): MDHEN, SYDVKM. The CDR3 consists of 16 residues. Here the CDR3 DNA reads TGTGCCAGCAGTCTCCCCGTGGCGGGGGGTAACAATGAGCAGTTCTTC. Translation gives CASSLPVAGGNNEQFF.

The chain employs TRBV9 and TRBJ2-2, with TRBD2 identical over 7 bases. The CDR3 is made up of 15 amino acids. V shed 4 bases, J shed 4 bases, and the junction held 7 bases outside the gene matches. Germline-derived CDR1 and CDR2 are SGDLS and YYNGEE. The chain's CDR3 is CASSPGGSATGELFF. Here the CDR3 DNA reads TGTGCCAGCAGCCCCGGGGGGTCAGCCACCGGGGAGCTGTTTTTT. The whole variable domain, filled in from reference TRBV9 and TRBJ2-2, reads DSGVTQTPKHLITATGQRVTLRCSPRSGDLSVYWYQQSLDQGLQFLIQYYNGEERAKGNILERFSAQQFPDLHSELNLSSLELGDSALYFCASSPGGSATGELFFGEGSRLTVL.

This sequence joins TRBV19 and TRBJ1-4; 8 bases fit TRBD1. Germline V lookup: CDR1 LNHDA, CDR2 SQIVND (reference sequence). J gave up 5 bases and V 5 bases, and 7 bases lay outside the gene matches. The CDR3 loop spans 15 amino acids. For the CDR3, the DNA is TGTGCCAGTAGTCTCCGACAGGGGAAGAATGAAAAACTGTTTTTT. This codes for CASSLRQGKNEKLFF.